Below are 20 T cell receptor beta chains sequenced from a single sample in a study of control samples from healthy donors and cancer patients. TCRdb's table, derived via immunoSEQ multiplex PCR, lists solely in-frame clones and lacks some. The table includes 100,000 to 150,000 clones, 85% to 95% detected once. The sample consisted of PBMCs. These receptors all come from a man older than 75 with head and neck cancer.

This clone has only one observation. The chain carries TRBV5-1 and TRBJ1-2; TRBD1 matches at 7 bases. The CDR3 spans 14 residues. Trimming took 3 bases from V and 8 from J; bases not matched to a gene: 10. Germline V gene sequence: CDR1 SGHRS, CDR2 YFSETQ. The CDR3 reads CASSSNTGAGGYTF. Written as DNA, the CDR3 is TGCGCCAGCAGCTCCAACACAGGGGCGGGCGGCTACACCTTC.

The chain carries TRBV6-4 and TRBJ2-1, with a tentative D call TRBD1 (6 bases). This CDR3 spans 13 amino acids. Germline loops: CDR1 MRHNA, CDR2 SNTAGT. Deletions cut 3 bases from V and 14 bases from J, with 17 bases between. The CDR3 here is CASSEVGGADKFF. For the CDR3, the DNA is TGTGCCAGCAGTGAGGTTGGGGGCGCGGATAAGTTCTTC.

The chain links TRBV7-9 to TRBJ1-1; 8 bases are shared with TRBD1. The CDR3 extends over 15 amino acids. In germline, CDR1 is SEHNR, CDR2 FQNEAQ (reference sequence). After removal of 3 bases from V and 4 bases from J, the junction contained 7 bases not matched to a gene. CDR3 bases: TGTGCCAGCAGCTTCAGGGGGCCCCGGGGCACTGAAGCTTTCTTT. This gives the protein CASSFRGPRGTEAFF.

This clone has a single count. The chain joins TRBV14 to TRBJ2-5; 10 bases map to TRBD2. CDR3 length equals 18 residues. With 4 bases clipped from V and 5 bases from J, the junction kept 16 bases outside the gene matches. From germline, CDR1 is SGHDN and CDR2 FVKESK. The CDR3 DNA follows: TGTGCCAGCAGCCTTGGCTTAGGACTAGCGGTCCAATGGGAGACCCAGTACTTC. This sequence encodes CASSLGLGLAVQWETQYF.

V is TRBV12-5 and J is TRBJ1-5; D is unresolved. Germline CDR1 is LGHNT and CDR2 is FRNRAP. This CDR3 contains 14 residues. Trimming took off 0 bases at V and 5 bases at J, with 8 bases between the two ends. In nucleotides, the CDR3 is TGTGCTAGTGGTTTGGTATTTAGAGATCAGCCCCAGCATTTT. Its protein is CASGLVFRDQPQHF.

This chain links TRBV24-1 with TRBJ2-3; a weak D match, TRBD2 (6 bases). This CDR3 region has 16 residues. V dropped 3 bases and J dropped 4 bases, with 16 bases sitting between them. CDR1 and CDR2 (germline): KGHDR, SFDVKD. In DNA, the CDR3 is TGTGCCACCAGTGATCCCCCTAGCGTTGGCTCAGATACGCAGTATTTT. This encodes CATSDPPSVGSDTQYF.

The chain joins TRBV10-2 to TRBJ1-2, with TRBD1 matching over 10 bases. There are 12 residues in the CDR3. CDR1 and CDR2 from the germline V gene are WSHSY and SAAADI. With 7 bases clipped from V and 7 bases from J, the junction kept 3 bases outside the gene matches. DNA of the CDR3: TGCGCCAGCACCGGACAGGGGGGTGGCTACACCTTC. Protein sequence: CASTGQGGGYTF.

The chain employs TRBV6-5 and TRBJ1-5; D might be TRBD1 (6 bases). V lost 6 bases and J lost 4, with 16 bases in between. Germline V gene sequence: CDR1 MNHEY, CDR2 SVGAGI. The CDR3 has 15 amino acids. The CDR3 region has the DNA TGTGCCAGCAGGAATTTGGGGGGCACTAATCAGCCCCAGCATTTT. This codes for CASRNLGGTNQPQHF.

CDR3 DNA: TGTGCCAGTAGTTTCACCGGGGAGCTGTTTTTT. It encodes CASSFTGELFF. The chain employs TRBV19 and TRBJ2-2; unclear D gene. Trimming removed 5 bases at V and 4 bases at J, with 2 bases between. Per the germline V gene, CDR1 is LNHDA and CDR2 is SQIVND (reference sequence). CDR3 length equals 11 residues.

V usage is TRBV2 and J usage is TRBJ2-5; D is tentatively TRBD1 or TRBD2 (5 bases each). Deletions cut 0 bases from V and 4 bases from J, with 12 bases between. The length of the CDR3 is 15 residues. Germline V gene lookup returns CDR1 SNHLY and CDR2 FYNNEI. CDR3 nucleotide sequence: TGTGCCAGCAGTGAAGCGAGGGGTGGAGGAGAGACCCAGTACTTC. It is translated as CASSEARGGGETQYF.

For the CDR3, the DNA is TGTGCCAGCAGTTACCAGGGGCGCGCTGAAGCTTTCTTT. This translates into CASSYQGRAEAFF. The chain has TRBV6-2 or TRBV6-3 and TRBJ1-1; D is perhaps TRBD1 (6 bases). The V end lost 2 bases, the J end lost 6 bases, and 10 bases lay between the germline ends. From germline, CDR1 is MNHEY and CDR2 SVGEGT. The CDR3 contains 13 residues.

The chain has TRBV19 and TRBJ2-3; D is possibly TRBD2 (7 bases). V lost 9 bases and J lost 5, with 15 bases in between. The CDR3 covers 13 residues. The germline gives CDR1 LNHDA, CDR2 SQIVND (reference sequence). CDR3 loop: CASGRGAEDTQYF. The CDR3 bases are TGTGCCAGCGGACGGGGGGCTGAAGATACGCAGTATTTT.

This chain connects TRBV9 to TRBJ1-3; D gene unclear. CDR1 SGDLS and CDR2 YYNGEE come from the germline V gene. V was cut by 3 bases and J by 0 bases, with 13 bases left in between. The CDR3 consists of 16 residues. This CDR3 is CASSGWTVPSGNTIYF. The DNA of the CDR3 is TGTGCCAGCAGCGGATGGACGGTACCCTCTGGAAACACCATATATTTT.

The chain combines TRBV6-5 with TRBJ1-2; D is ambiguous. This CDR3 is built from 11 residues. Germline CDR1 MNHEY, CDR2 SVGAGI. V was trimmed by 11 bases and J by 5 bases, leaving 12 bases between them. Written as DNA, the CDR3 is TGTGCCGTACGGGATCCTTATGGCTACACCTTC. This translates into CAVRDPYGYTF.

This chain uses TRBV29-1 with TRBJ2-4; D unresolved. The CDR3 has 17 residues. V lost 5 bases, J lost 2 bases, and 22 bases lay in between. Germline lookup yields CDR1 SQVTM and CDR2 ANQGSEA. CDR3 sequence reads: CSVLPAKGVGSKNIQYF. CDR3 DNA sequence: TGCAGCGTTCTTCCGGCGAAGGGTGTCGGATCCAAAAACATTCAGTACTTC. Variable domain in full (rest from reference TRBV29-1 and TRBJ2-4): SAVISQKPSRDICQRGTSLTIQCQVDSQVTMMFWYRQQPGQSLTLIATANQGSEATYESGFVIDKFPISRPNLTFSTLTVSNMSPEDSSIYLCSVLPAKGVGSKNIQYFGAGTRLSVL.

This chain joins TRBV7-2 and TRBJ2-2; the D is unclear. Per the germline V gene, CDR1 is SGHTA and CDR2 is FQGNSA. Trimming shortened V by 5 bases and J by 8 bases, and 9 bases separated the two germline ends. This CDR3 spans 12 amino acids. As DNA, the CDR3 is TGTGCCAGCAGCCCCCCAGGAGGGGAGCTGTTTTTT. This sequence encodes CASSPPGGELFF.

V usage is TRBV29-1 and J usage is TRBJ2-3; a possible D gene is TRBD2 (6 bases). Germline V gene sequence: CDR1 SQVTM, CDR2 ANQGSEA. V was clipped by 6 bases and J by 5 bases, with 15 bases between them. The CDR3 length is 13 residues. CDR3 coding DNA: TGCAGCGTCGACCGGGGGAAAAGAGATACGCAGTATTTT. This sequence encodes CSVDRGKRDTQYF.

The V and J genes are TRBV5-1 and TRBJ1-2; D might be TRBD1 (6 bases). Germline V lookup: CDR1 SGHRS, CDR2 YFSETQ. The length of the CDR3 is 16 residues. Trimming took off 3 bases at V and 0 bases at J, with 15 bases between the two ends. CDR3 bases: TGCGCCAGCAGCTGGGGGGCAGGGAAGGCTAACTATGGCTACACCTTC. Translated, it gives CASSWGAGKANYGYTF.

The chain has TRBV11-1 and TRBJ1-6, with D maybe TRBD1 (5 bases). The CDR3 is made up of 15 amino acids. Trimming took 1 base from V and 4 from J, leaving 8 bases between them. Germline V CDR1 and CDR2: SGHAT, FQDESV (reference sequence). The CDR3 coding sequence is TGTGCCAGCAGCTTAGAAGGACATTATAATTCACCCCTCCACTTT. Translated: CASSLEGHYNSPLHF.

The CDR3 sequence: CASTPIGAYSSTDTQYF. DNA for the CDR3: TGTGCCAGTACCCCGATCGGAGCGTACTCTAGCACAGATACGCAGTATTTT. The chain uses TRBV19 and TRBJ2-3; D is uncertain. Germline-derived CDR1 and CDR2 are LNHDA and SQIVND (reference sequence). CDR3 length equals 17 residues. The V gene lost 7 bases and the J gene lost 0 bases, with 20 bases spanning the gap.